This TCR beta chain was obtained from a study of CD8 T cells in Susac syndrome. The CDR3 covers 15 residues. Germline V gives CDR1 SGHVS, CDR2 FQNEAQ. V shed 5 bases and J shed 10 bases, with 18 bases lying between them. Reverse transcription of roughly 0.45 to 1 ug RNA used random hexamers. TCRdb called the immunoSEQ multiplex PCR reads again in MiXCR, with one record for every CDR3 protein. The data contain 100,000 to 150,000 distinct CDR3 sequences, approximately 96% of them singletons. The TCR sequence derives from a human donor with Susac syndrome. The specimen sequenced was CD8+ T cells from PBMCs. This chain uses TRBV7-8 with TRBJ1-6; a possible D gene is TRBD1 (5 bases). The CDR3 DNA reads as TGTGCCAGCAGCATGACAGCGAGTCTGGGGTCACCCCTCCACTTT. Translated, it gives CASSMTASLGSPLHF.